The next 11 T cell receptor beta chains were all read from a single sample in a study of cytotoxic CD8 clonotypes in ibrutinib-treated CLL. Repertoires were generated with immunoSEQ multiplex PCR, while TCRdb's copy carries only in-frame clones and drops some. The profile shows roughly 150,000 clones, approximately 80% of them singletons. The sample here was PBMCs, taken after 24 months of ibrutinib treatment. The receptors originated from a human donor with chronic lymphocytic leukemia.

The V and J genes are TRBV4-3 and TRBJ2-1, with a weak D call TRBD2 (5 bases). CDR1 LGHNA and CDR2 YSLEER come from the germline V gene. The CDR3 is 14 amino acids. Trimming pared 4 bases from V and 6 bases from J, leaving 13 bases between. CDR3 nucleotide sequence: TGCGCCAGCAGCCGGGTGGGGAGCGTCAATGAGCAGTTCTTC. It is translated as CASSRVGSVNEQFF.

The chain links TRBV5-4 to TRBJ2-1; D unclear. Germline V gives CDR1 SGHNT, CDR2 YYREEE (reference sequence). V was trimmed by 0 bases and J by 4 bases, leaving 8 bases between them. The CDR3 has 14 residues. Here the CDR3 DNA reads TGTGCCAGCAGCTTGGGGACCGAGTACAATGAGCAGTTCTTC. Protein product: CASSLGTEYNEQFF.

The chain carries TRBV27 and TRBJ2-7; D may match TRBD1 or TRBD2 (5 bases each). The germline gives CDR1 MNHEY, CDR2 SMNVEV (reference sequence). This CDR3 has 14 residues. The V end was cut by 4 bases, the J end by 5 bases, with 15 bases between. The CDR3: CASSWDPRRDEQYF. DNA of the CDR3: TGTGCCAGCAGTTGGGACCCCCGTAGGGACGAGCAGTACTTC.

V and J are TRBV6-7 and TRBJ2-3; TRBD2 matches 14 bases. TRBV6-7 is labeled an ORF, and its function is uncertain. The V and J ends lost 8 bases and 6 bases, in that order; junction bases with no gene match: 4. CDR3 length equals 14 residues. As DNA, the CDR3 is TGTGCCAGCGATTGGACTAGCGGGAGGGATACGCAGTATTTT. This encodes CASDWTSGRDTQYF.

The CDR3 sequence is CASSPPEARGYEQYF. The CDR3 DNA sequence: TGTGCCAGCTCACCACCAGAGGCCCGGGGTTACGAGCAGTACTTC. This chain joins TRBV18 and TRBJ2-7, with a possible D match to TRBD2 (5 bases). CDR1 and CDR2 (germline): KGHSH, LQKENI. The CDR3 has 15 residues. V shed 0 bases and J shed 4 bases, with 13 bases lying between them.

For the CDR3, the DNA is TGTGCCAGCAGCTCGACGGACGAGACAGATACGCAGTATTTT. Translation gives CASSSTDETDTQYF. The V gene is TRBV7-2, the J gene TRBJ2-3; D gene ambiguous. Trimming left V 4 bases short and J 3 bases short, with 11 bases between. The CDR3 loop spans 14 amino acids. The V gene's germline CDR1 is SGHTA and CDR2 FQGNSA.

The chain joins TRBV7-9 to TRBJ2-3; 9 positions agree with TRBD2. This CDR3 contains 16 residues. In germline, CDR1 is SEHNR, CDR2 FQNEAQ (reference sequence). V lost 1 base, J lost 2 bases, and 4 bases stayed unmatched. This CDR3 is CASSLGVAGVTDTQYF. Here the CDR3 DNA reads TGTGCCAGCAGCTTAGGGGTAGCGGGGGTCACAGATACGCAGTATTTT. Using reference TRBV7-9 and TRBJ2-3 for the parts outside the CDR3, the full variable domain is DTGVSQNPRHKITKRGQNVTFRCDPISEHNRLYWYRQTLGQGPEFLTYFQNEAQLEKSRLLSDRFSAERPKGSFSTLEIQRTEQGDSAMYLCASSLGVAGVTDTQYFGPGTRLTVL.

The chain uses TRBV5-5 and TRBJ2-3; D remains unclear. CDR1 SGHKS and CDR2 YYEKEE come from the germline V gene (reference sequence). Trimming pared 1 base from V and 5 bases from J, leaving 5 bases between. There are 12 residues in the CDR3. This chain's CDR3 is CASSLSRDTQYF. In DNA form, the CDR3 reads TGTGCCAGCAGCTTGAGTCGAGATACGCAGTATTTT.

The rearrangement uses TRBV7-2 and TRBJ1-1; 7 bases map to TRBD1. Per the germline V gene, CDR1 is SGHTA and CDR2 is FQGNSA. This CDR3 region has 13 residues. Germline trimming cut 5 bases from V and 1 base from J; bases unmatched to any gene: 1. The CDR3: CASSRQGNTEAFF. The CDR3 DNA sequence: TGTGCCAGCAGCAGACAGGGGAACACTGAAGCTTTCTTT.

V and J are TRBV30 and TRBJ2-1; D uncertain. The CDR3 is 11 amino acids. Trimming stripped 2 bases from V and 9 bases from J, with 8 bases between. Looked up from germline, CDR1 is GTSNPN and CDR2 is SVGIG (reference sequence). The CDR3 DNA follows: TGTGCCTGGAGTCCCCAAGGTGAGCAGTTCTTC. This codes for CAWSPQGEQFF.

The chain combines TRBV6-5 with TRBJ1-2; D remains unclear. Trimming left V 3 bases short and J 2 bases short, with 7 bases between. CDR1 and CDR2 (germline): MNHEY, SVGAGI. The CDR3 sequence is 13 residues long. As DNA, the CDR3 is TGTGCCAGCAGTTATACTGCAAACTATGGCTACACCTTC. It codes for CASSYTANYGYTF.